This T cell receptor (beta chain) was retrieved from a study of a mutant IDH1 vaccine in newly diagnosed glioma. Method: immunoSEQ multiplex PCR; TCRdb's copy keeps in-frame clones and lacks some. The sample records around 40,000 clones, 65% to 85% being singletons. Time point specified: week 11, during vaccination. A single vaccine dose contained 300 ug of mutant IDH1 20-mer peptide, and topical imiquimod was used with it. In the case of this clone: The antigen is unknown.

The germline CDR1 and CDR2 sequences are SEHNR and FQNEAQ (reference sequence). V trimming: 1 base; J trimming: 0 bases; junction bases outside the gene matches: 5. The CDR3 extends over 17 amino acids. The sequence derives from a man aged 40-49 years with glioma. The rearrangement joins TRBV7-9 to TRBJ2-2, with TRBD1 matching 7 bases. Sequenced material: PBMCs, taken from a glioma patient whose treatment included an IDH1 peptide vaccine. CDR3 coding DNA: TGTGCCAGCAGCTTAGGGGCAGGGGGACCGAACACCGGGGAGCTGTTTTTT. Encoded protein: CASSLGAGGPNTGELFF. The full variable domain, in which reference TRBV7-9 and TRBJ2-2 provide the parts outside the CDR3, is DTGVSQNPRHKITKRGQNVTFRCDPISEHNRLYWYRQTLGQGPEFLTYFQNEAQLEKSRLLSDRFSAERPKGSFSTLEIQRTEQGDSAMYLCASSLGAGGPNTGELFFGEGSRLTVL.